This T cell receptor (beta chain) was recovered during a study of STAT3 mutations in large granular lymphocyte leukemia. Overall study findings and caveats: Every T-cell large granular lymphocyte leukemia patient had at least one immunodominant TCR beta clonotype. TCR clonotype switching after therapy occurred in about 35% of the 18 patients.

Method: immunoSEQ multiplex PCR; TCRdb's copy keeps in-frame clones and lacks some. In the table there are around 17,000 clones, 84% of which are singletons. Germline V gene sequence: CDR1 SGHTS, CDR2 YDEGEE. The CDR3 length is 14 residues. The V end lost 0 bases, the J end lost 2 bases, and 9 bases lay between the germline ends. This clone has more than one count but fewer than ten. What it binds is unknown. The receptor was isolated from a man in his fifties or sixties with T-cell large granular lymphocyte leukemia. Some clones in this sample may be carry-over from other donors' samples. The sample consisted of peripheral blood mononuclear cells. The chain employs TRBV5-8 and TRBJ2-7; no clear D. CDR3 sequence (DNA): TGTGCCAGCAGCTTGGACCTTAACCCCTACGAGCAGTACTTC. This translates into CASSLDLNPYEQYF.